Here is one T cell receptor beta chain with its context. Its specificity is unknown. The table came from immunoSEQ multiplex PCR; TCRdb's copy has only in-frame clones and leaves some out. The sample yields fewer than 120,000 clones, about nine tenths seen once. This sample stems from a study of cytomegalovirus exposure and HLA in healthy donors. From the approximately 120-subject validation cohort, which was separate from the roughly 710-subject first cohort, the donors were drawn. The CDR3 is 16 amino acids. Germline V CDR1 and CDR2: LGHNA, YSLEER. Trimming removed 0 bases at V and 4 bases at J, with 16 bases between. Study-wide findings and caveats: That first-cohort TCR clusters tended to co-occur in the roughly 120 validation repertoires was found in a later analysis. Accounts indicate the classifier identified cytomegalovirus status with strong specificity and sensitivity. Specificity for CMV antigens was confirmed in vitro for a few of the CMV-associated chains.

Material for sequencing was PBMCs. The origin of this receptor is a woman under 30 in good health and CMV-seronegative. The chain links TRBV4-3 to TRBJ2-7; D possibly corresponds to TRBD2 (7 bases). The CDR3 DNA sequence: TGCGCCAGCAGCCAAGATCTGGGCGGGGGCATTTACGAGCAGTACTTC. Translated: CASSQDLGGGIYEQYF.